This T cell receptor beta chain was identified during a study of shared clonotypes between healthy human individuals. Study results and limitations: Rarefaction revealed incomplete sorted-subset sequencing despite large depth.

Worth noting for this clone: Antigen: not known.

Germline loops: CDR1 MDHEN, CDR2 SYDVKM. Between the trimmed V and J ends, which lost 1 base and 0 bases, there was a span of 27 bases. This CDR3 has 22 amino acids. Donors had no recently reported acute infections or vaccinations and were HIV-negative. Each subset's genomic DNA was split evenly across several immunoSEQ plates. Sequencing was performed with immunoSEQ multiplex PCR; in TCRdb, only in-frame clones are kept and a portion is missing. The profile shows some 1.5 million clones, roughly 96% of them singletons. This sequence joins TRBV28 and TRBJ2-2; tentatively, D is TRBD1 (5 bases). The receptor's source is a man younger than 45 in good health. Source material: naive CD4+ T cells sorted from blood. Subset indicated: CD45RA+ positively selected. The CDR3 sequence is CASSLSRWWTKGQAPNTGELFF. DNA of the CDR3: TGTGCCAGCAGTTTATCGAGGTGGTGGACGAAGGGGCAGGCCCCGAACACCGGGGAGCTGTTTTTT.